The sequence of this T cell receptor beta chain was determined in a study of T cell repertoires and HLA-DP antigens. Study-wide background: Transduced HeLa cells presented HLA-DP to CD4+ T cells.

With regard to this clone: The target antigen is unknown.

Trimming at V came to 6 bases and at J to 2 bases, leaving 7 bases not matched to a gene. This CDR3 is 14 amino acids long. CDR1 and CDR2 (germline): MNHEY, SVGAGI. Primers targeted 54 TRBV and 13 TRBJ segments. Profiling relied on immunoSEQ multiplex PCR, and the TCRdb table lists in-frame clones only, not all of them. In the table there are 90,000 to 130,000 clones, around 93% of which are singletons. The sequence was obtained from a young woman in good health and CMV-seronegative. V gene TRBV6-5 combines with J gene TRBJ2-7, with 7 bases lining up with TRBD2. The source material was CD4+ T cells from PBMCs. The CDR3 region has the DNA TGTGCCAGCAGACCGGGACTACCAACCTACGAGCAGTACTTC. This codes for CASRPGLPTYEQYF.